The rows below give T cell receptor beta chains drawn from one sample of a study of T cells in Graves' hyperthyroidism and ophthalmopathy. Via MiXCR, TCRdb re-called the multiplex PCR reads, giving one row per CDR3 protein. In the table there are about 360,000 distinct CDR3 sequences, roughly 25% of which are singletons. Sequencing was carried out using blood. Source of these receptors: a man in his fifties with Graves' hyperthyroidism. CDR3s include the opening cysteine and the closing phenylalanine or tryptophan. The D gene is left open where the match is weak. Expanded clones are given a class, and other clones once, few, many or no size at all.

clone_size: NA; j_call: TRBJ1-2; d_call: TRBD1; v_call: TRBV11-3; cdr3_aa: CASSSRQGARGYTF; cdr3_nt: TGTGCCAGCAGCTCTCGACAGGGGGCGAGGGGCTACACCTTC
clone_size: NA; j_call: TRBJ2-3; d_call: NA; v_call: TRBV12-3/TRBV12-4; cdr3_aa: CASTPLRTDTQYF; cdr3_nt: TGTGCCAGCACCCCGCTGCGCACAGATACGCAGTATTTT
clone_size: few; j_call: TRBJ2-1; d_call: NA; v_call: TRBV6-2/TRBV6-3; cdr3_aa: CASSYSSGRNYNEQFF; cdr3_nt: TGTGCCAGCAGTTACTCGAGTGGGAGGAACTACAATGAGCAGTTCTTC
clone_size: NA; j_call: TRBJ2-1; d_call: NA; v_call: TRBV20-1; cdr3_aa: CSARDSQGEQFF; cdr3_nt: TGCAGTGCTAGAGATTCACAAGGAGAGCAGTTCTTC
clone_size: few; j_call: TRBJ2-3; d_call: NA; v_call: TRBV20-1; cdr3_aa: CSAPSLGEDTQYF; cdr3_nt: TGCAGTGCTCCCTCACTGGGGGAAGATACGCAGTATTTT
clone_size: many; j_call: TRBJ2-3; d_call: TRBD2; v_call: TRBV28; cdr3_aa: CASSLGGSGSGGTDTQYF; cdr3_nt: TGTGCCAGCAGTTTAGGTGGAAGCGGGAGTGGGGGCACAGATACGCAGTATTTT
clone_size: few; j_call: TRBJ2-7; d_call: TRBD1; v_call: TRBV6-1; cdr3_aa: CASSVPGQTYEQYF; cdr3_nt: TGTGCCAGCAGTGTACCGGGACAGACCTACGAGCAGTACTTC
clone_size: many; j_call: TRBJ2-1; d_call: TRBD1; v_call: TRBV2; cdr3_aa: CASSFRRTGYNEQFF; cdr3_nt: TGTGCCAGCAGTTTCCGCCGGACAGGTTACAATGAGCAGTTCTTC
clone_size: many; j_call: TRBJ2-1; d_call: TRBD2; v_call: TRBV7-9; cdr3_aa: CASSWGAGAHEQFF; cdr3_nt: TGTGCCAGCAGCTGGGGAGCGGGAGCTCATGAGCAGTTCTTC
clone_size: many; j_call: TRBJ2-5; d_call: TRBD2; v_call: TRBV28; cdr3_aa: CASSLLVSTSGRGIETQYF; cdr3_nt: TGTGCCAGCAGTTTATTGGTCTCGACTAGCGGGAGGGGAATAGAGACCCAGTACTTC
clone_size: NA; j_call: TRBJ2-1; d_call: NA; v_call: TRBV7-9; cdr3_aa: CASSLLLAVANNEQFF; cdr3_nt: TGTGCCAGCAGCTTGCTTCTAGCTGTAGCCAACAATGAGCAGTTCTTC
clone_size: NA; j_call: TRBJ2-2; d_call: NA; v_call: TRBV27; cdr3_aa: CASSLDSPQNTGELFF; cdr3_nt: TGTGCCAGCAGTTTAGATTCCCCGCAGAACACCGGGGAGCTGTTTTTT
clone_size: NA; j_call: TRBJ2-1; d_call: TRBD2; v_call: TRBV20-1; cdr3_aa: CSARDRRSGSYEQFF; cdr3_nt: TGCAGTGCTAGAGATAGGCGTAGCGGGAGCTATGAGCAGTTCTTC
clone_size: NA; j_call: TRBJ1-6; d_call: NA; v_call: TRBV20-1; cdr3_aa: CSAGETRNSPLHF; cdr3_nt: TGCAGTGCTGGAGAGACACGCAATTCACCCCTCCACTTT
clone_size: NA; j_call: TRBJ2-5; d_call: NA; v_call: TRBV20-1; cdr3_aa: CSARARGKVQETQYF; cdr3_nt: TGCAGTGCCAGGGCCCGCGGGAAGGTCCAAGAGACCCAGTACTTC
clone_size: NA; j_call: TRBJ2-2; d_call: NA; v_call: TRBV7-3; cdr3_aa: CASSLYGSRTGELFF; cdr3_nt: TGTGCCAGCAGCTTATACGGGAGTCGGACCGGGGAGCTGTTTTTT
clone_size: few; j_call: TRBJ2-5; d_call: NA; v_call: TRBV6-5; cdr3_aa: CASSYAGPAETQYF; cdr3_nt: TGTGCCAGCAGTTACGCGGGACCTGCCGAGACCCAGTACTTC
clone_size: many; j_call: TRBJ2-5; d_call: NA; v_call: TRBV7-9; cdr3_aa: CASSSPGIQETQYF; cdr3_nt: TGTGCCAGCAGCTCGCCGGGCATACAAGAGACCCAGTACTTC
clone_size: few; j_call: TRBJ2-5; d_call: NA; v_call: TRBV7-2; cdr3_aa: CASSFGGRETQYF; cdr3_nt: TGTGCCAGCAGTTTTGGGGGGAGGGAGACCCAGTACTTC
clone_size: many; j_call: TRBJ2-7; d_call: NA; v_call: TRBV24-1; cdr3_aa: CATSDGGTDEQYF; cdr3_nt: TGTGCCACCAGTGATGGGGGTACGGACGAGCAGTACTTC
clone_size: NA; j_call: TRBJ2-7; d_call: NA; v_call: TRBV4-1; cdr3_aa: CASSQVVPYEQYF; cdr3_nt: TGCGCCAGCAGCCAAGTGGTACCCTACGAGCAGTACTTC
clone_size: NA; j_call: TRBJ2-7; d_call: TRBD2; v_call: TRBV5-1; cdr3_aa: CASSHSGRFDEQYF; cdr3_nt: TGCGCCAGCAGCCACAGCGGGAGATTCGACGAGCAGTACTTC
clone_size: few; j_call: TRBJ2-7; d_call: TRBD1; v_call: TRBV29-1; cdr3_aa: CSVADRGNEQYF; cdr3_nt: TGCAGCGTTGCCGACAGGGGGAACGAGCAGTACTTC
clone_size: NA; j_call: TRBJ2-1; d_call: TRBD2; v_call: TRBV12-3/TRBV12-4; cdr3_aa: CASSLIAGTLNEQFF; cdr3_nt: TGTGCCAGCAGTTTAATAGCGGGAACTTTAAATGAGCAGTTCTTC
clone_size: NA; j_call: TRBJ1-6; d_call: TRBD1; v_call: TRBV18; cdr3_aa: CASSGGTGDSPLHF; cdr3_nt: TGTGCCAGCTCAGGAGGGACAGGAGATTCACCCCTCCACTTT